The 21 T cell receptor beta chains below come from one sample, sequenced in a study of read filtering for tumor transcriptome and immune sequencing. Molecular barcoded adaptors covering alpha/delta and beta/gamma chains were used on roughly 370 ng RNA. TCRdb redid the calling of the reads with MiXCR, one entry per CDR3 protein. The table includes tens of thousands of distinct CDR3 sequences, approximately 14% detected once. The sequenced sample consisted of a population of CD138-negative cells sorted from bone marrow. Source of these receptors: a donor aged 40 or older with multiple myeloma.

The table lists this clonotype with a few counts. The chain combines TRBV12-3 or TRBV12-4 with TRBJ2-7, with D unresolved. The germline V and J ends were trimmed by 6 bases and 3 bases, with 18 bases remaining between them. The CDR3 runs to 15 residues. The CDR3 spells CASSHQVVRNYEQYF. The CDR3 nucleotides read TGTGCCAGCAGCCATCAGGTGGTTAGGAACTACGAGCAGTACTTC.

This chain uses TRBV5-6 with TRBJ1-5; the D gene is possibly TRBD1 (6 bases). Trimming left V 3 bases short and J 1 base short, with 14 bases between. Per the germline V gene, CDR1 is SGHDT and CDR2 is YYEEEE. The CDR3 length is 16 residues. The CDR3 bases are TGTGCCAGCAGCTCAGGACAGCTTACAAGCAATCAGCCCCAGCATTTT. This translates into CASSSGQLTSNQPQHF.

This clonotype was found many times. A junction boundary mismatches the germline segment, possibly from a read error. The chain employs TRBV7-3 and TRBJ1-1; D uncertain. CDR1 SGHTA and CDR2 FQGTGA come from the germline V gene. The CDR3 covers 13 residues. The CDR3 loop reads CASSLLSSTEAFF. CDR3 in DNA: TGTGCCAGCAGCTTACTTTCGAGCACTGAGGCTTTCTTT.

This clonotype was recorded many times. Possible read error: a much larger clone is one base away. This sequence joins TRBV29-1 and TRBJ2-1; 10 bases are shared with TRBD2. CDR1 is SQVTM and CDR2 is ANQGSEA in the germline V gene. The CDR3 is 14 residues long. CDR3 residues: CSVEGTSGTNGQFF. Written as DNA, the CDR3 is TGCAGCGTTGAGGGTACTAGCGGGACGAATGGGCAGTTCTTC.

This clonotype has at least ten counts. The chain carries TRBV5-1 and TRBJ2-3, with 14 bases matching TRBD2. The CDR3 sequence is 20 residues long. Trimming removed 0 bases from V and 4 bases from J; junction bases left unmatched: 13. Germline-derived CDR1 and CDR2 are SGHRS and YFSETQ. CDR3 bases: TGCGCCAGCAGCTTGGAGGGACTAGCGGGAGCTTCTCGGTCATCAGATACGCAGTATTTT. This codes for CASSLEGLAGASRSSDTQYF.

Turning to this clonotype: This may stem from a read error, because a much larger clone lies one nucleotide away. The V and J genes are TRBV2 and TRBJ2-1; D might be TRBD2 (5 bases). This CDR3 has 15 residues. Germline V lookup: CDR1 SNHLY, CDR2 FYNNEI. CDR3 nucleotides: TGTGCCAGCAGGCTTAGCGCGAACTCCTGCAATGAGCAGTTCTTC. Residues: CASRLSANSCNEQFF.

Notes on this clonotype: In this CDR3 the conserved last residue, phenylalanine or tryptophan, is missing, so a read error is likely. The chain is built from TRBV4-2 and TRBJ1-1; 8 bases map to TRBD1. The CDR3 spans 15 residues. Trimming took 1 base from V and 1 from J; bases not matched to a gene: 2. Germline V gene sequence: CDR1 LGHNA, CDR2 YNFKEQ. The CDR3, as DNA: TGTGCCAGCAGCCAAGCAGGGGGCGCGAACACTGAAGCTTTCTCT. This sequence encodes CASSQAGGANTEAFS.

A few counts support this clonotype. With a much larger clone just one base away, this may be a read error. The chain uses TRBV29-1 and TRBJ2-2, with D perhaps given as TRBD1 or TRBD2 (6 bases each). This CDR3 contains 12 residues. From germline, CDR1 is SQVTM and CDR2 ANQGSEA. CDR3 nucleotide sequence: TGCAGCGTCCGCCCGGGGGCCGGGGAGCTGCTTTTT. Its translation: CSVRPGAGELLF.

A remark on this clonotype: With a much larger clone just one base away, this may be a read error. This rearrangement joins TRBV29-1 to TRBJ2-7; 9 nucleotides match TRBD1. V dropped 4 bases and J dropped 5; count of bases not matched to a gene: 9. In germline, CDR1 is SQVTM, CDR2 ANQGSEA. This CDR3 spans 14 amino acids. CDR3 in DNA: TGCAGCGTTGTGGGACAGGGCACCCTGAACGAGCAGTACTTC. As protein: CSVVGQGTLNEQYF.

In the case of this clonotype: A much larger clone differs from this one at a single base, so this may be a read error. The gene calls are TRBV6-1 and TRBJ2-5; 10 positions match TRBD2. Per germline, CDR1 MNHNS and CDR2 SASEGT. The CDR3 contains 16 residues. The junction had 10 bases not matched to a gene; V was cut back by 6 bases and J by 3 bases. CDR3 sequence reads: CASRDTSGRAKETQYF. CDR3 nucleotides: TGTGCCAGCAGGGATACAAGCGGGAGGGCCAAAGAGACCCAGTACTTC.

In its sample, this clonotype was seen many times. The chain links TRBV29-1 to TRBJ2-2, with a possible D match to TRBD1 (5 bases). The germline V gene encodes CDR1 SQVTM and CDR2 ANQGSEA. The CDR3 loop spans 12 amino acids. Trimming removed 5 bases from V and 5 bases from J, with 9 bases in between. The CDR3 here is CSVLGPTGELFF. For the CDR3, the DNA is TGCAGCGTTCTGGGGCCGACCGGGGAGCTGTTTTTT.

This clonotype was seen repeatedly, ten times or more. The chain is built from TRBV29-1 and TRBJ2-1; D is perhaps TRBD2 (5 bases). Germline assignment: CDR1 SQVTM and CDR2 ANQGSEA. With 4 bases removed from V and 6 bases from J, the gap between germline ends came to 13 bases. The CDR3 is 13 amino acids. For the CDR3, the DNA is TGCAGCGTTGGGTCAGTACTAGGCAATGAGCAGTTCTTC. Protein sequence: CSVGSVLGNEQFF.

As to this clonotype: This may be a read error, as it is one base from a much larger clone. The chain combines TRBV28 with TRBJ2-7; D might be TRBD2 (5 bases). Germline assignment: CDR1 MDHEN and CDR2 SYDVKM. The V end was cut by 6 bases, the J end by 7 bases, with 22 bases between. The CDR3 runs 15 residues. The CDR3 sequence: CASRDLSRVGLEQYF. The CDR3 region has the DNA TGTGCCAGCAGAGACCTCTCGCGGGTGGGCCTTGAGCAGTACTTC.

This clonotype was seen many times. V usage is TRBV29-1 and J usage is TRBJ2-7, with a possible D match to TRBD2 (5 bases). The germline CDR1 and CDR2 sequences are SQVTM and ANQGSEA. CDR3 length: 14 residues. Trimming removed 4 bases from V and 6 bases from J, with 19 bases in between. DNA of the CDR3: TGCAGCGTTGGAGGTTCCGGGATTAGTCCCGAGCAGTACTTC. This translates into CSVGGSGISPEQYF.

This clonotype appeared many times. This rearrangement joins TRBV18 to TRBJ1-1, with 8 bases matching TRBD1. The trim removed 2 bases at V and 8 bases at J, leaving 4 bases unmatched. Germline CDR1 is KGHSH and CDR2 is LQKENI. This CDR3 is built from 13 residues. CDR3 sequence: CASSPSGQGEAFF. CDR3 in DNA: TGTGCCAGCTCACCATCAGGACAGGGAGAAGCTTTCTTT.

This clonotype was seen many times. V gene TRBV6-2 or TRBV6-3 combines with J gene TRBJ1-6, with no clear D. Trimming removed 2 bases from V and 13 bases from J, with 9 bases in between. The germline V gene has CDR1 MNHEY and CDR2 SVGEGT. The CDR3 loop spans 12 amino acids. This CDR3 reads CASSYGLSPLHF. CDR3 DNA: TGTGCCAGCAGTTACGGCCTCTCGCCCCTCCACTTT.

This clonotype was found many times. V is TRBV6-5 and J is TRBJ2-3; D is possibly TRBD1 (6 bases). The CDR3 runs 17 residues. V was trimmed by 0 bases and J by 4 bases, leaving 17 bases between them. The germline V gene has CDR1 MNHEY and CDR2 SVGAGI. DNA for the CDR3: TGTGCCAGCAGTTACTCTTTACCGGGTAGGGGGTCAGATACGCAGTATTTT. It encodes CASSYSLPGRGSDTQYF.

This clonotype showed up many times. The chain has TRBV6-2 or TRBV6-3 and TRBJ2-1, with D tentatively TRBD2 (6 bases). The germline CDR1 and CDR2 sequences are MNHEY and SVGEGT. V lost 4 bases to trimming and J lost 12 bases, with 19 bases between them. There are 14 residues in the CDR3. This CDR3 is CASSFQREHWGQFF. In DNA, the CDR3 is TGTGCCAGCAGTTTTCAACGGGAGCATTGGGGGCAGTTCTTC.

This clonotype was seen at least ten times. V usage is TRBV5-1 and J usage is TRBJ1-1; D not certain. V was pared by 4 bases and J by 1 base, with 11 bases between. The CDR3 runs to 14 residues. Germline values: CDR1 SGHRS, CDR2 YFSETQ. CDR3 residues: CASSLTTSNTEAFF. CDR3 in DNA: TGCGCCAGCAGCCTGACAACCTCGAACACTGAAGCTTTCTTT.

The chain is built from TRBV14 and TRBJ2-1; 7 positions agree with TRBD2. In germline, CDR1 is SGHDN, CDR2 FVKESK. V lost 4 bases, J lost 3 bases, and 6 bases stayed unmatched. The length of the CDR3 is 15 residues. The CDR3 nucleotides are TGTGCCAGCAGCCGGGGACCGGGAGGCTACAATGAGCAGTTCTTC. It yields the protein CASSRGPGGYNEQFF.

This clonotype has at least ten counts. The J gene is TRBJ2-1, the V gene TRBV11-3, with D possibly being TRBD2 (5 bases). V lost 8 bases, J lost 7 bases, and 12 bases lay in between. Germline V gene lookup returns CDR1 SGHNT and CDR2 YENEEA. This CDR3 region has 12 residues. CDR3 coding DNA: TGTGCCAGCGCCCAACGCGGGAATGAGCAGTTCTTC. It translates to CASAQRGNEQFF.